Each of the 9 T cell receptor beta chains below was sequenced from the same sample in a study of shared clonotypes between healthy human individuals. Sequencing used immunoSEQ multiplex PCR; TCRdb keeps in-frame clones, though not all of them. The sample consists of about 820,000 clones, roughly 92% of them appearing once. Cells designated naive CD8 were CD45RO-negative and were positively selected for CCR7, with terminally differentiated effector memory CD45RA+ cells excluded. The sequenced material came from naive CD8+ T cells sorted from blood. All receptors derive from a man younger than 45 in good health.

The genes are TRBV28 and TRBJ1-5, with 9 bases fitting TRBD1. With V trimmed by 7 bases and J by 6 bases, 13 bases remained unmatched. The CDR3 runs 16 residues. Germline loops: CDR1 MDHEN, CDR2 SYDVKM. The CDR3 region is CASTLMETGGGQPQHF. The CDR3 DNA reads as TGTGCCAGCACCCTAATGGAGACAGGGGGTGGTCAGCCCCAGCATTTT.

The gene calls are TRBV9 and TRBJ2-2; TRBD2 aligns across 7 bases. The CDR3 consists of 15 residues. CDR1 is SGDLS and CDR2 is YYNGEE in the germline V gene. V gave up 3 bases and J gave up 1 base; unmatched junction bases: 3. Here the CDR3 reads CASSAVAGNTGELFF. CDR3 sequence (DNA): TGTGCCAGCAGCGCGGTAGCGGGGAACACCGGGGAGCTGTTTTTT.

The chain recombines TRBV11-2 with TRBJ2-1; TRBD2 is a possible D gene (6 bases). CDR3 length equals 16 residues. Germline CDR1 is SGHAT and CDR2 is FQNNGV. V was clipped by 5 bases and J by 6 bases, with 20 bases between them. CDR3 in DNA: TGTGCCAGCAGCCCCCGGGACTCCTCGAGGGGCAATGAGCAGTTCTTC. It translates to CASSPRDSSRGNEQFF.

As regards this clone: A read error may account for a junction end that differs from germline. This rearrangement joins TRBV2 to TRBJ1-1; weak D call: TRBD1 (6 bases). Germline-derived CDR1 and CDR2 are SNHLY and FYNNEI. The CDR3 loop spans 14 amino acids. The CDR3 reads CASREGQRMTEAFF. The CDR3 coding sequence is TGTGCCAGCAGGGAAGGACAGAGGATGACTGAAGCTTTCTTT.

This chain joins TRBV28 and TRBJ2-7; TRBD1 might be the D (5 bases). The CDR3 runs 15 residues. The germline V and J ends were trimmed by 1 base and 0 bases, with 10 bases remaining between them. The germline CDR1 and CDR2 sequences are MDHEN and SYDVKM. CDR3 DNA: TGTGCCAGCAGTTTATTTACAGGCCTCTCCTACGAGCAGTACTTC. Amino acids: CASSLFTGLSYEQYF.

The CDR3 nucleotides are TGTGCCTGGAGTGTATTTGGGTTCAATGAGCAGTTCTTC. Translated: CAWSVFGFNEQFF. The chain employs TRBV30 and TRBJ2-1; the D is unclear. Trimming took 0 bases from V and 6 from J, leaving 9 bases between them. The CDR3 extends over 13 amino acids. Germline V CDR1 and CDR2: GTSNPN, SVGIG (reference sequence).

This chain uses TRBV19 with TRBJ2-1; D is uncertain. V gave up 3 bases and J gave up 0 bases, with 9 bases separating them. Germline loops: CDR1 LNHDA, CDR2 SQIVND (reference sequence). The CDR3 covers 15 residues. CDR3 in amino acids: CASSIEAVSYNEQFF. CDR3 sequence (DNA): TGTGCCAGTAGTATCGAGGCGGTCTCCTACAATGAGCAGTTCTTC.

This chain connects TRBV2 to TRBJ2-1, with unresolved D. This CDR3 has 13 amino acids. Trimming pared 6 bases from V and 2 bases from J, leaving 8 bases between. Germline CDR1 and CDR2: SNHLY and FYNNEI. This CDR3 reads CASRAAAYNEQFF. CDR3 DNA: TGTGCCAGCAGGGCAGCAGCCTACAATGAGCAGTTCTTC. Full variable domain (outside the CDR3, taken from reference TRBV2 and TRBJ2-1): EPEVTQTPSHQVTQMGQEVILRCVPISNHLYFYWYRQILGQKVEFLVSFYNNEISEKSEIFDDQFSVERPDGSNFTLKIRSTKLEDSAMYFCASRAAAYNEQFFGPGTRLTVL.

The chain couples TRBV7-6 to TRBJ2-1, with a tentative D call TRBD2 (6 bases). The ends were cut back, 1 base at V and 3 bases at J, with 10 bases in the middle. The germline CDR1 and CDR2 sequences are SGHVS and FNYEAQ. The CDR3 spans 15 residues. Written as DNA, the CDR3 is TGTGCCAGCAGCTTAGAGGGTAGCGGCTACAATGAGCAGTTCTTC. Translated, it gives CASSLEGSGYNEQFF.